This T cell receptor (beta chain) comes out of a study of vaccination and CD4 T cells after COVID-19 (dated by TCRdb to between 2021 and 2022). Looking at the study overall: Convalescent patients had a positive SARS-CoV-2 result on nasal swab PCR, and of these patients, nine had mild disease and one had severe disease. As controls, cultures received a CEFX viral epitope pool (the positive control), an HIV-1 Nef peptide pool (the negative control), or no peptide at all. In nine to eleven COVID-19 convalescent patients and a few infection-naive healthy vaccine recipients, researchers compared the spike-specific CD4+ TCR repertoire from before mRNA vaccination with the repertoire from after. Post-COVID blood samples were collected from convalescent patients a median of about 92 days after diagnosis, with a range of roughly 35 to 180 days. Post-vaccine blood samples were taken a median of 72 days after the second vaccine dose, with a range of about 12 to 250 days. Overlapping spike peptide pools from SARS-CoV-2 and from the common cold coronaviruses HCoV-NL63, HCoV-OC43 and HCoV-229E were used as culture stimuli. Six males and four females were included in the convalescent cohort, with two Hispanic individuals, seven Caucasians, two Asians and one multiracial person represented. Each participant got two doses of either the Pfizer-BioNTech BNT162b2 vaccine (n=8) or the Moderna mRNA-1273 vaccine (n=2).

The CDR3 spans 12 residues, from the cysteine through the phenylalanine. CDR3 DNA only is kept here, 36 bases in frame from base 1. CDR1 and CDR2, looked up from the germline V gene, are SNHLY and FYNNEI. V and J lose 5 bases and 5 bases, and a span of 10 bases separates them. This clonotype has a handful of counts. Its antigen is not yet known. No base-level quality is on record; no much larger clone is a single base apart. Libraries were built with PCR. At the Johns Hopkins FTIC core, DNA from the cultured CD4+ T cells underwent TCR sequencing with the Oncomine TCR Beta short-read assay. The QIAamp micro DNA kit was used to extract genomic DNA from the cultured CD4+ T cells. The Oncomine TCR Beta libraries from cultured CD4+ T cells were pooled using unique dual indexes and then sequenced on an Illumina iSeq 100. In the original analysis: Non-productive sequences were removed, and CDR3s that did not start with C, did not end with F or W, or were shorter than 7 amino acids were discarded. Antigen-specific clonotypes were identified using the MANAFEST web application through comparison of peptide-stimulated wells with reference and other culture wells. An FDR below 0.05, an odds ratio above 5, and a productive frequency above 0.1% in at least two of three replicate wells were required for clones to be considered positive. Cross-reactive clonotypes were defined as significantly expanded in both SARS-CoV-2 spike wells and at least one common cold coronavirus spike condition. Levenshtein distances (stringdist) and unrooted phylogenetic trees (ape) in R version 3.6.1 were used to assess CDR3 homology. The public reads were quality trimmed at Q25 with fastp and then assembled into clones with MiXCR by TCRdb, keeping productive beta chains. Identical CDR3 protein sequences are pooled into one entry, listed with their most common genes and DNA. The V and J calls were not made by the authors but by TCRdb's processing. This sample lists 15,000 to 20,000 distinct CDR3 sequences; roughly 23% were detected once. The ten most abundant clones make up approximately 8.6% of the sample.

The paper's findings and limits, for the study overall: The median count of SARS-CoV-2-reactive clonotypes went up from 21 after infection to some 38 after vaccination, although the change was not significant. Only a relatively small number of convalescent patients were included in the study, and early timepoints following natural infection were not analyzed. In convalescent patients, a median approximately 83% of post-vaccine SARS-CoV-2-reactive clones were detected only after vaccination, and vaccine-specific priming was suggested by this finding. Of the vaccine-specific clones found in convalescent patients, nearly all (304 of 307) were mono-reactive for SARS-CoV-2 spike instead of being cross-reactive with common cold coronaviruses.

The treatment or condition tag for this specimen amounts to: 10-day PBMC culture with coronavirus spike peptide pools or control peptides (ViraFEST assay). The ViraFEST assay was used in the study, in which antigen-specific T cells were expanded with peptide pools and expanded clonotypes were subsequently identified by TCR sequencing. Positive SARS-CoV-2 PCR tests in the convalescent patients dated from March to December 2020, before Alpha, Beta and Delta variants emerged in the United States. Each well held two million PBMCs cultured with about 9.8 ug/ml peptide pools in IMDM containing around 5% human AB serum and around 10 IU/ml IL-2. On days 3 and 7, half of the culture medium was replaced with fresh IL-2-containing medium. After around 11 days of culture, CD4+ T cells were isolated by negative selection using the EasySep CD4+ T cell isolation kit. Ficoll-Paque Plus gradient centrifugation was used to isolate PBMCs from whole blood, and the isolated PBMCs were then either used fresh or cryopreserved at -140C. Triplicate wells were generally used for each culture condition.

The source of this sequence is a human donor with COVID-19. The chain joins TRBV2 to TRBJ2-7; a tentative D match to TRBD1 spans 6 bases. The specimen sequenced was cultured CD4+ T cells from blood. The sequence in DNA is TGTGCCAGCAGTCCCAGGGGCCACGAGCAGTACTTC. It encodes CASSPRGHEQYF.